This TCR beta chain was sequenced for a study of blood T cells in healthy people across ages. It was with a sample-barcoded 5' primer and a J-beta primer mix that a second PCR of roughly 7 to 12 cycles was run. TCRdb reanalysed the 5' RACE reads using MiXCR and keeps one entry per CDR3 protein. This table holds around 1.5 million distinct CDR3 sequences, roughly 64% found once. This CDR3 comprises 13 residues. In germline, CDR1 is WSHSY, CDR2 SAAADI. V was trimmed by 9 bases and J by 1 base, leaving 13 bases between them. This sequence joins TRBV10-2 and TRBJ2-7; weak D call: TRBD2 (5 bases). The receptor comes from a man aged 18 to 29 in good health. The source material was blood. CDR3 sequence (DNA): TGCGCCAGTCGGACTTCTGCTTCCTACGAGCAGTACTTC. Translation: CASRTSASYEQYF.